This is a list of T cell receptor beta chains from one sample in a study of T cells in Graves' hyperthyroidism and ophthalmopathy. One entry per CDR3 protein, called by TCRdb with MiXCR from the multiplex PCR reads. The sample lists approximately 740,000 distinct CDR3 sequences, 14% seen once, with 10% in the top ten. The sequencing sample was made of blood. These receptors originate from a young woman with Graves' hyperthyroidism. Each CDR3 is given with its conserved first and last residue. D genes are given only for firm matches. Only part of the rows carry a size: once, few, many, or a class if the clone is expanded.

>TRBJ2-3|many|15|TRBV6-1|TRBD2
CASSALAGATDTQYF
TGTGCCAGCAGTGCCTTAGCGGGAGCCACAGATACGCAGTATTTT
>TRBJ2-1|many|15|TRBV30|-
CAWSVAGSSYNEQFF
TGTGCCTGGAGTGTGGCTGGGAGCTCCTACAATGAGCAGTTCTTC
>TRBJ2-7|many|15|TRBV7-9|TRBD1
CASSLSTGSSYEQYF
TGTGCCAGCAGCTTATCGACAGGGTCCTCCTACGAGCAGTACTTC
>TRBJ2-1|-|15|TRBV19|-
CASSKTGFSYNEQFF
TGTGCCAGTAGTAAAACAGGTTTCTCCTACAATGAGCAGTTCTTC
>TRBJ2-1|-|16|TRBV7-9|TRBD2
CASSSGIAGGYNEQFF
TGTGCCAGCAGCTCCGGGATAGCGGGTGGGTACAATGAGCAGTTCTTC
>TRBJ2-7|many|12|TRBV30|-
CAWSVNSAEQYF
TGTGCCTGGAGTGTGAACAGCGCAGAGCAGTACTTC
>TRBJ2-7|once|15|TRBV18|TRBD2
CASSPASGNEGEQYF
TGTGCCAGCTCACCGGCTAGCGGGAACGAGGGCGAGCAGTACTTC
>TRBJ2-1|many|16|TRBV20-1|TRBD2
CSARDRVGLAMGEQFF
TGCAGTGCTAGAGATCGTGTAGGACTAGCGATGGGTGAGCAGTTCTTC
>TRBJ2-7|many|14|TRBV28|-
CASSQRDSFYEQYF
TGTGCCAGCAGTCAGCGGGACAGTTTCTACGAGCAGTACTTC
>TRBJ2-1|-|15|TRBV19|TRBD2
CASSPISGGYNEQFF
TGTGCCAGTAGTCCCATTAGCGGGGGTTACAATGAGCAGTTCTTC
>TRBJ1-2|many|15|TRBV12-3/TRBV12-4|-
CASRGWAGTDYGYTF
TGTGCCAGCAGGGGTTGGGCAGGCACGGACTATGGCTACACCTTC
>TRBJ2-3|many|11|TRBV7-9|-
CALEGPDTQYF
TGTGCCTTAGAGGGTCCAGATACGCAGTATTTT
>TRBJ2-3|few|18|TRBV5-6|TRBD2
CASSFPPLLAGGPDTQYF
TGTGCCAGCAGCTTCCCCCCTCTACTAGCGGGAGGACCAGATACGCAGTATTTT
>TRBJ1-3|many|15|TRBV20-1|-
CSARPDNLGGNTIYF
TGCAGTGCTAGACCTGACAACTTGGGAGGAAACACCATATATTTT
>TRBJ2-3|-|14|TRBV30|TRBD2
CAWSSGRSTDTQYF
TGTGCCTGGAGTAGCGGGAGGAGCACAGATACGCAGTATTTT
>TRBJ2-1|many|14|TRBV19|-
CASQVTFSYNEQFF
TGTGCCAGCCAGGTCACCTTCTCCTACAATGAGCAGTTCTTC
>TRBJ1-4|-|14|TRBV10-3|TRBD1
CAIAPGQGREKLFF
TGTGCCATTGCCCCGGGACAGGGAAGGGAAAAACTGTTTTTT
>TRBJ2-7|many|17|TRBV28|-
CASSYVDRFTSSYEQYF
TGTGCCAGCAGCTACGTAGACAGATTCACGAGCTCCTACGAGCAGTACTTC
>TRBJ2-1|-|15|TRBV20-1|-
CSATPQRNSYNEQFF
TGCAGTGCTACCCCCCAGCGGAACTCCTACAATGAGCAGTTCTTC
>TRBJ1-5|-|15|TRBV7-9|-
CASSLVDSPNQPQHF
TGTGCCAGCAGCTTAGTCGACAGCCCCAATCAGCCCCAGCATTTT
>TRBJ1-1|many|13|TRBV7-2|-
CASSPYVKGEAFF
TGTGCCAGCAGCCCCTATGTGAAGGGCGAAGCTTTCTTT
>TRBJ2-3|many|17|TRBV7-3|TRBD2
CASSSLGGAGATDTQYF
TGTGCCAGCAGCTCCTTGGGAGGAGCGGGAGCCACAGATACGCAGTATTTT
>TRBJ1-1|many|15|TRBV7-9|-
CASSLGGGMNTEAFF
TGTGCCAGCAGCTTAGGGGGCGGCATGAACACTGAAGCTTTCTTT
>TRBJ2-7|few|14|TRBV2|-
CASSGRGARDEQYF
TGTGCCAGCAGTGGACGGGGGGCTCGGGACGAGCAGTACTTC
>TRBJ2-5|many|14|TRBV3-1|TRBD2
CASSQGGGPKTQYF
TGTGCCAGCAGCCAAGGGGGAGGGCCAAAGACCCAGTACTTC
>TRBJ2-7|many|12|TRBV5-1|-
CASSGRTDEQYF
TGCGCCAGCAGCGGGAGGACTGACGAGCAGTACTTC
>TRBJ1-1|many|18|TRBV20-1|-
CSARDFPGGTLLNTEAFF
TGCAGTGCTAGAGATTTCCCGGGGGGGACGCTACTGAACACTGAAGCTTTCTTT
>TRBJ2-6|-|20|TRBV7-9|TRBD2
CASSSSGRGLAGSGANVLTF
TGTGCCAGCAGCTCCTCCGGTCGTGGACTAGCGGGCTCTGGGGCCAACGTCCTGACTTTC
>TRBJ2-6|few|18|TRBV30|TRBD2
CAWSTGTSGYSGANVLTF
TGTGCCTGGAGTACTGGGACTAGCGGGTACTCTGGGGCCAACGTCCTGACTTTC
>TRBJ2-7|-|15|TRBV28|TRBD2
CASSHDIAGGGEQYF
TGTGCCAGCAGTCATGATATAGCGGGAGGCGGCGAGCAGTACTTC
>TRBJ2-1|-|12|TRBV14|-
CASSQAWREQFF
TGTGCCAGCAGCCAAGCCTGGAGGGAGCAGTTCTTC
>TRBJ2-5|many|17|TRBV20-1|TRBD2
CSARGWETSGALETQYF
TGCAGTGCTAGAGGGTGGGAGACTAGCGGGGCGTTGGAGACCCAGTACTTC
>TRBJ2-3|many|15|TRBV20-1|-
CSAASLRGFTDTQYF
TGCAGTGCTGCCTCTCTCCGTGGGTTCACAGATACGCAGTATTTT
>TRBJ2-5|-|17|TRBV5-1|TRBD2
CASSFGLAGGLEETQYF
TGCGCCAGCAGCTTCGGACTAGCGGGAGGCTTAGAAGAGACCCAGTACTTC
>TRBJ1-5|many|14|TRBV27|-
CASGPTYSNQPQHF
TGTGCCAGCGGCCCAACCTATAGCAATCAGCCCCAGCATTTT
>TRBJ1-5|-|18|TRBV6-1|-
CASKWHPKGRGGNQPQHF
TGTGCCAGCAAGTGGCATCCTAAGGGGAGGGGTGGCAATCAGCCCCAGCATTTT
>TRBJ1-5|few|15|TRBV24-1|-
CATSDGTISEEPQHF
TGTGCCACCAGTGATGGGACAATCTCAGAAGAGCCCCAGCATTTT
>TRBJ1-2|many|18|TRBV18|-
CASSPPLVTGTRLYGYTF
TGTGCCAGCTCACCACCATTGGTAACCGGGACCCGTCTCTATGGCTACACCTTC
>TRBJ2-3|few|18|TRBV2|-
CASSGSILSPRGTDTQYF
TGTGCCAGCAGTGGAAGTATTTTGTCCCCTCGGGGCACAGATACGCAGTATTTT
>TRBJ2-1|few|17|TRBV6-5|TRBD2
CASSYWGLAGYGNEQFF
TGTGCCAGCAGTTACTGGGGACTAGCGGGATATGGCAATGAGCAGTTCTTC
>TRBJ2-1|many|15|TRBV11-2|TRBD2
CASSFLAGGYNEQFF
TGTGCCAGCAGCTTCCTAGCGGGAGGTTACAATGAGCAGTTCTTC
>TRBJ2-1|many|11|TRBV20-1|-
CSAHDRNEQFF
TGCAGTGCTCATGACCGTAATGAGCAGTTCTTC